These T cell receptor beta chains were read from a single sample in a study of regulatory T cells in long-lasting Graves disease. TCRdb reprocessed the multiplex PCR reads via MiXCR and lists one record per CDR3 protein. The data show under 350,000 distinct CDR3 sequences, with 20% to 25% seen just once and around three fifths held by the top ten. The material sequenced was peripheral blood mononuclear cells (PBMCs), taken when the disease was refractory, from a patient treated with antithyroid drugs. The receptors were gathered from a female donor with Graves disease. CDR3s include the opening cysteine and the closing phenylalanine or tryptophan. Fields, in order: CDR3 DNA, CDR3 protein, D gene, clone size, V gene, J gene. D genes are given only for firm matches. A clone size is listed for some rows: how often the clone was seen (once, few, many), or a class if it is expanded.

cdr3_nt: TGCAGTGCTACGTTGGACAGGGTTGTATTAGGCTACACCTTC
cdr3_aa: CSATLDRVVLGYTF
d_call: TRBD1
clone_size: many
v_call: TRBV20-1
j_call: TRBJ1-2

cdr3_nt: TGTGCCAGCAGTTATCTTCGGATGACAGGCTTAGGGGGTGAGCAGTTCTTC
cdr3_aa: CASSYLRMTGLGGEQFF
d_call: .
clone_size: .
v_call: TRBV12-3/TRBV12-4
j_call: TRBJ2-1

cdr3_nt: TGCAGCGTTGAGCAGGGGGCAGGCGCTGAAGCTTTCTTT
cdr3_aa: CSVEQGAGAEAFF
d_call: TRBD1
clone_size: .
v_call: TRBV29-1
j_call: TRBJ1-1

cdr3_nt: TGTGCCAGCAGTTTATCACAGGGTTGGGACACCGGGGAGCTGTTTTTT
cdr3_aa: CASSLSQGWDTGELFF
d_call: .
clone_size: many
v_call: TRBV28
j_call: TRBJ2-2

cdr3_nt: TGTGCCAGCAGCGTAGGGACAGGATGGGACACTGAAGCTTTCTTT
cdr3_aa: CASSVGTGWDTEAFF
d_call: TRBD1
clone_size: .
v_call: TRBV9
j_call: TRBJ1-1

cdr3_nt: TGCAGTGCTATAAAAGGGGGAGTAGCGGCTAATGAAAAACTGTTTTTT
cdr3_aa: CSAIKGGVAANEKLFF
d_call: .
clone_size: many
v_call: TRBV20-1
j_call: TRBJ1-4

cdr3_nt: TGTGCCAGCAGCTTAGCGGGGACCTATGGCTACACCTTC
cdr3_aa: CASSLAGTYGYTF
d_call: .
clone_size: .
v_call: TRBV7-2
j_call: TRBJ1-2

cdr3_nt: TGCAGTGTTAATCAGTCCCCAGGGTGGGATGGCTACACCTTC
cdr3_aa: CSVNQSPGWDGYTF
d_call: .
clone_size: few
v_call: TRBV20-1
j_call: TRBJ1-2

cdr3_nt: TGTGCCAGCAGTTTCCGTAGGGGGCAGCAAAACATTCAGTACTTC
cdr3_aa: CASSFRRGQQNIQYF
d_call: TRBD1
clone_size: many
v_call: TRBV28
j_call: TRBJ2-4

cdr3_nt: TGCAGCGTTGGATTAGGAGGTACCGGGGAGCTGTTTTTT
cdr3_aa: CSVGLGGTGELFF
d_call: .
clone_size: few
v_call: TRBV29-1
j_call: TRBJ2-2

cdr3_nt: TGTGCCACCAGGGACAGGGGGCCGGATGGAAACACCATATATTTT
cdr3_aa: CATRDRGPDGNTIYF
d_call: TRBD1
clone_size: few
v_call: TRBV24-1
j_call: TRBJ1-3

cdr3_nt: TGTGCCAGCAGCCACGGAGGACTAGCGGCTCCTTACGAGCAGTACTTC
cdr3_aa: CASSHGGLAAPYEQYF
d_call: TRBD2
clone_size: .
v_call: TRBV14
j_call: TRBJ2-7

cdr3_nt: TGTGCCAGCAGCCTGCGGCTAGCTACCTACGAGCAGTACTTC
cdr3_aa: CASSLRLATYEQYF
d_call: .
clone_size: few
v_call: TRBV6-1
j_call: TRBJ2-7

cdr3_nt: TGCGCCAGCAGCTTGGACCCTAGCTCCTACAATGAGCAGTTCTTC
cdr3_aa: CASSLDPSSYNEQFF
d_call: .
clone_size: .
v_call: TRBV5-1
j_call: TRBJ2-1

cdr3_nt: TGTGCCAGCTCAGCCCAGGGGACGACAAATCAGCCCCAGCATTTT
cdr3_aa: CASSAQGTTNQPQHF
d_call: .
clone_size: few
v_call: TRBV18
j_call: TRBJ1-5

cdr3_nt: TGCGCCAGCAGCTTGGTTTTGGAAGAGACCCAGTACTTC
cdr3_aa: CASSLVLEETQYF
d_call: .
clone_size: .
v_call: TRBV5-1
j_call: TRBJ2-5

cdr3_nt: TGTGCCAGCAAGAGGGGCCGAGAAGACACCATATATTTT
cdr3_aa: CASKRGREDTIYF
d_call: .
clone_size: few
v_call: TRBV6-1
j_call: TRBJ1-3

cdr3_nt: TGTGCCAGCAGCTTATCGGGCAGGGGGAATCAGCCCCAGCATTTT
cdr3_aa: CASSLSGRGNQPQHF
d_call: TRBD1
clone_size: .
v_call: TRBV5-6
j_call: TRBJ1-5

cdr3_nt: TGCGCCAGCAGCGCCAGGGTTAACACTGAAGCTTTCTTT
cdr3_aa: CASSARVNTEAFF
d_call: .
clone_size: many
v_call: TRBV5-1
j_call: TRBJ1-1

cdr3_nt: TGTGCCAGCTCACCAGGGTCTGGGGCCAACGTCCTGACTTTC
cdr3_aa: CASSPGSGANVLTF
d_call: .
clone_size: many
v_call: TRBV19
j_call: TRBJ2-6

cdr3_nt: TGTGCCAGCAGCCGAGGGGGGGAGGGTCAGCCCCAGCATTTT
cdr3_aa: CASSRGGEGQPQHF
d_call: .
clone_size: .
v_call: TRBV3-1
j_call: TRBJ1-5

cdr3_nt: TGTGCCAGCGGCGACCCGGGACAAATCTACACCTTC
cdr3_aa: CASGDPGQIYTF
d_call: .
clone_size: .
v_call: TRBV4-2
j_call: TRBJ1-2

cdr3_nt: TGTGCCAGCAGGGACCCCCCAGGGGGCCACGAGCAGTACTTC
cdr3_aa: CASRDPPGGHEQYF
d_call: TRBD1
clone_size: .
v_call: TRBV7-8
j_call: TRBJ2-7

cdr3_nt: TGTGCCAGCAGTTTTACGGCGAACACTGAAGCTTTCTTT
cdr3_aa: CASSFTANTEAFF
d_call: .
clone_size: many
v_call: TRBV27
j_call: TRBJ1-1

cdr3_nt: TGTGCCAGCAGCAATGGACAGATGAACACTGAAGCTTTCTTT
cdr3_aa: CASSNGQMNTEAFF
d_call: .
clone_size: few
v_call: TRBV28
j_call: TRBJ1-1

cdr3_nt: TGTGCCAGCAGCCAAGACGGACAGACCTATGGCTACACCTTC
cdr3_aa: CASSQDGQTYGYTF
d_call: .
clone_size: many
v_call: TRBV3-1
j_call: TRBJ1-2

cdr3_nt: TGTGCCATCAGTGAGGGGGACTACTATGGCTACACCTTC
cdr3_aa: CAISEGDYYGYTF
d_call: .
clone_size: many
v_call: TRBV10-3
j_call: TRBJ1-2

cdr3_nt: TGTGCCAGTAGTCCCTTAATGCCTAGCGGGAGAGGCGAGCAGTACTTC
cdr3_aa: CASSPLMPSGRGEQYF
d_call: TRBD2
clone_size: few
v_call: TRBV19
j_call: TRBJ2-7

cdr3_nt: TGTGCCAGCAGCTTATTAGGGGACCCCTACGAGCAGTACTTC
cdr3_aa: CASSLLGDPYEQYF
d_call: .
clone_size: few
v_call: TRBV7-2
j_call: TRBJ2-7

cdr3_nt: TGCAGCGTAAGAAGGGCGACAGATATGAACACTGAAGCTTTCTTT
cdr3_aa: CSVRRATDMNTEAFF
d_call: .
clone_size: .
v_call: TRBV29-1
j_call: TRBJ1-1

cdr3_nt: TGTGCCAGCAGCGCCTTAGTGATGGAGACCCAGTACTTC
cdr3_aa: CASSALVMETQYF
d_call: .
clone_size: many
v_call: TRBV7-2
j_call: TRBJ2-5

cdr3_nt: TGTGCCACCTCTAACAGGGGTTTAGCAGAGACCCAGTACTTC
cdr3_aa: CATSNRGLAETQYF
d_call: TRBD1
clone_size: .
v_call: TRBV28
j_call: TRBJ2-5